The source of this T cell receptor beta chain is a study of T-cell memory formation after mild COVID-19. Study-wide findings and caveats: Nothing showed for sure that second-wave clones peaking on day 37 were SARS-CoV-2 specific. The study detected some responding clones in pre-infection memory, suggesting cross-reactive memory joined.

Each CDR3 protein gets one entry after TCRdb re-called the 5' RACE reads with MiXCR. The data hold about 270,000 distinct CDR3 sequences, with over 15% observed a single time. The germline CDR1 and CDR2 sequences are SEHNR and FQNEAQ (reference sequence). V lost 6 bases to trimming and J lost 1 base; unmatched junction nucleotides: 5. The CDR3 has 15 residues. Comments on this clonotype: What it recognizes is unknown.

The sequenced sample was PBMCs or a T cell subset sorted from them (not recorded which). The chain recombines TRBV7-9 with TRBJ2-3, with 9 bases fitting TRBD1. The clonotype was recovered from a man between 18 and 35 years old who had mild COVID-19 (a few samples of this study predate the infection). Cell type and time point are not known. This CDR3 is CASRGTGPGTDTQYF. CDR3 in DNA: TGTGCCAGCAGGGGGACAGGGCCAGGCACAGATACGCAGTATTTT.